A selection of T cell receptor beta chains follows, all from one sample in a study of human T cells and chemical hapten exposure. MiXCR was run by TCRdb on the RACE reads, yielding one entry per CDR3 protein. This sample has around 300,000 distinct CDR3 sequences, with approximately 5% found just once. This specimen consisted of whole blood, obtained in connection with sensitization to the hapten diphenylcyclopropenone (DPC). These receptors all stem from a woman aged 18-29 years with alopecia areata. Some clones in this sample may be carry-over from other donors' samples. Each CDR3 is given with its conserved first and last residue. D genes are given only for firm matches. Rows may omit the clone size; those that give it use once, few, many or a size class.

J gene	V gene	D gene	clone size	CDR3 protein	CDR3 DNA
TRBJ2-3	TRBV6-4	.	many	CASSATGSTDTQYF	TGTGCCAGCAGTGCGACGGGTAGCACAGATACGCAGTATTTT
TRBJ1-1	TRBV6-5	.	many	CASSYLESKEAFF	TGTGCCAGCAGTTACTTGGAGTCGAAGGAAGCTTTCTTT
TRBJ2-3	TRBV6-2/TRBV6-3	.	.	CASRPGTLIDTQYF	TGTGCCAGCCGTCCCGGGACCTTGATAGATACGCAGTATTTT
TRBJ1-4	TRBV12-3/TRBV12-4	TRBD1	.	CASSRTGTGLGEKLFF	TGTGCCAGCAGTAGGACCGGGACAGGGCTTGGTGAAAAACTGTTTTTT
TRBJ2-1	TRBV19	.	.	CASSRLGYNEQFF	TGTGCCAGTAGTAGGCTGGGGTACAATGAGCAGTTCTTC
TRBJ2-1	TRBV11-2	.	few	CASSVGGRGNEQFF	TGTGCCAGCAGCGTTGGGGGCCGGGGTAATGAGCAGTTCTTC
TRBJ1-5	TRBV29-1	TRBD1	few	CSVGQNNQPQHF	TGCAGCGTGGGACAGAACAATCAGCCCCAGCATTTT
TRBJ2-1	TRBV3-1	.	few	CASSQDSVHEQFF	TGTGCCAGCAGCCAAGATTCGGTCCATGAGCAGTTCTTC
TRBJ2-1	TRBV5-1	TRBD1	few	CASSRGTEPYNEQFF	TGCGCCAGCAGTCGAGGGACAGAACCCTACAATGAGCAGTTCTTC
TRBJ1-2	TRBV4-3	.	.	CASSQDSSGPYGYTF	TGCGCCAGCAGCCAAGATTCGTCAGGGCCCTATGGCTACACCTTC
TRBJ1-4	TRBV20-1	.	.	CSASPFTVDIEKLFF	TGCAGTGCTAGTCCTTTTACAGTGGATATTGAAAAACTGTTTTTT
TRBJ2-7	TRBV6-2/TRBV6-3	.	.	CASSYSRYEQYF	TGTGCCAGCAGTTACTCCAGGTACGAGCAGTACTTC
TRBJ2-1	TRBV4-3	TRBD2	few	CASSQGRLAGTFNEQFF	TGCGCCAGCAGCCAAGGAAGGCTAGCGGGGACTTTCAATGAGCAGTTCTTC
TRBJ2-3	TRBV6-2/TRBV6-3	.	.	CASSYSMALAGTDTQYF	TGTGCCAGCAGTTACTCGATGGCACTAGCCGGCACAGATACGCAGTATTTT
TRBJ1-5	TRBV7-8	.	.	CASSLVRRNQPQHF	TGTGCCAGCAGCTTAGTACGTCGCAATCAGCCCCAGCATTTT
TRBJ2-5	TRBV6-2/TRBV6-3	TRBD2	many	CASNRGGQLETQYF	TGTGCCAGCAACCGCGGGGGGCAATTGGAGACCCAGTACTTC
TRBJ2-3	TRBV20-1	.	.	CSAYPGLYATDTQYF	TGCAGTGCTTACCCCGGACTGTATGCCACAGATACGCAGTATTTT
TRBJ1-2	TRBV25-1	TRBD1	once	CASSVRRGDRAYTF	TGTGCCAGCAGTGTTCGAAGGGGAGACAGGGCCTACACCTTC
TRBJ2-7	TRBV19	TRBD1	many	CASSLGQDSYEQYF	TGTGCCAGTAGTCTCGGACAGGACTCCTACGAGCAGTACTTC
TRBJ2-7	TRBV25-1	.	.	CASSEYHKTGNYEQYF	TGTGCCAGCAGTGAATACCACAAAACCGGGAACTACGAGCAGTACTTC
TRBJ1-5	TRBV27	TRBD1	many	CASSWGTGAGQPQHF	TGTGCCAGCAGTTGGGGGACAGGGGCTGGACAGCCCCAGCATTTT
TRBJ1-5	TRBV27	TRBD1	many	CASSYGQGMQPQHF	TGTGCCAGCAGTTACGGACAGGGGATGCAGCCCCAGCATTTT
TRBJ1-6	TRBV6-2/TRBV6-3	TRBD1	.	CASSYRTGASPLHF	TGTGCCAGCAGTTACCGGACAGGCGCTTCACCCCTCCACTTT
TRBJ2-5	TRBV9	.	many	CASSVSSRETQYF	TGTGCCAGCAGCGTGTCCAGTCGGGAGACCCAGTACTTC
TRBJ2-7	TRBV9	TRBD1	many	CASSVGSAGGTYEQYF	TGTGCCAGCAGCGTAGGGTCGGCAGGGGGAACCTACGAGCAGTACTTC
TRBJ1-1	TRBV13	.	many	CASSFPGDSAGGTEAFF	TGTGCCAGCAGCTTCCCCGGAGACTCAGCCGGGGGGACTGAAGCTTTCTTT
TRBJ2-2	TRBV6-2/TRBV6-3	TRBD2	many	CASSSDRLAGGTNTGELFF	TGTGCCAGCAGTTCCGATCGACTAGCGGGGGGTACGAACACCGGGGAGCTGTTTTTT
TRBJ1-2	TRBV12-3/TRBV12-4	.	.	CASSFSTNYGYTF	TGTGCCAGCAGTTTCAGTACTAACTATGGCTACACCTTC
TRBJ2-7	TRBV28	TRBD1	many	CASSPDRAPYEQYF	TGTGCCAGCAGCCCTGACAGGGCCCCCTACGAGCAGTACTTC
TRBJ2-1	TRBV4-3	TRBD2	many	CASSRILAAGGSYNEQFF	TGCGCCAGCAGCCGCATCCTAGCCGCGGGGGGTTCCTACAATGAGCAGTTCTTC